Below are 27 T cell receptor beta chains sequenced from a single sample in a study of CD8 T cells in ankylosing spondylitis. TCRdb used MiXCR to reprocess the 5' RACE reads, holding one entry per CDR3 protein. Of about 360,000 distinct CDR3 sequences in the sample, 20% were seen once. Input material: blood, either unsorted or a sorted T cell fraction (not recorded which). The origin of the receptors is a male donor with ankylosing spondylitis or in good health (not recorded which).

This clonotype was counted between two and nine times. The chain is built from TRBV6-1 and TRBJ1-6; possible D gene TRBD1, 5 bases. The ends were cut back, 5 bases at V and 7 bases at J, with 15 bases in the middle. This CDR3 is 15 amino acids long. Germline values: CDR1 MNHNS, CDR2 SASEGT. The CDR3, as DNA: TGTGCCAGCAGTAGCCAGACAGTATCCAATTCACCCCTCCACTTT. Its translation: CASSSQTVSNSPLHF.

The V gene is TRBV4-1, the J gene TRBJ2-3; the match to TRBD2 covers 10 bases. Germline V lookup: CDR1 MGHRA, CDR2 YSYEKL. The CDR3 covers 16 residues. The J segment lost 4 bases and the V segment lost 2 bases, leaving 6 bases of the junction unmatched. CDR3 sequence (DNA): TGCGCCAGCAGCCAATCAAGCGGGGGGGTGGCAGATACGCAGTATTTT. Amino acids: CASSQSSGGVADTQYF.

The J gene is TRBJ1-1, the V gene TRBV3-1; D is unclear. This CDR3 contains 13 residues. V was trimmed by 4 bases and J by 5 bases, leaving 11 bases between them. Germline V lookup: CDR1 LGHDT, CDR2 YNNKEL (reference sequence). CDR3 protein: CASSPLEGTEAFF. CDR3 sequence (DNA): TGTGCCAGCAGCCCCCTAGAGGGTACTGAAGCTTTCTTT.

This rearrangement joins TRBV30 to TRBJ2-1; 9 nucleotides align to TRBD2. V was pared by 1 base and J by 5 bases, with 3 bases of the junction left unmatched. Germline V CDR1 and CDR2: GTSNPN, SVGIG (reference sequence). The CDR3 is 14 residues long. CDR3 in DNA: TGTGCCTGGAGTGGACTAGCGGTAGACAATGAGCAGTTCTTC. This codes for CAWSGLAVDNEQFF.

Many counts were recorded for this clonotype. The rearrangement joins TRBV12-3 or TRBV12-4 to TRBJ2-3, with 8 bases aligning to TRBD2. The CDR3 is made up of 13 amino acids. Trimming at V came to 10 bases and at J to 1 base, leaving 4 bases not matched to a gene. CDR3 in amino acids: CAITGGGTDTQYF. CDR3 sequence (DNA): TGTGCCATTACGGGAGGGGGCACAGATACGCAGTATTTT.

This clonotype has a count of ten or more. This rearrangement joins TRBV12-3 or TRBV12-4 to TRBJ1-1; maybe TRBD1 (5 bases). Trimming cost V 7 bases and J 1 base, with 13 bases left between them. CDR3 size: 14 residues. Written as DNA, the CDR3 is TGTGCCAGCACCACCCCACAGGAGAACACTGAAGCTTTCTTT. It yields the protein CASTTPQENTEAFF.

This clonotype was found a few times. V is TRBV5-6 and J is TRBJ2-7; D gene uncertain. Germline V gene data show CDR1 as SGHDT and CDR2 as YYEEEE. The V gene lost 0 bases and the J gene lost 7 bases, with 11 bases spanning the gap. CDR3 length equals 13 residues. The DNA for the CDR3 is TGTGCCAGCAGCTTGGGAATTACTGGGGAGCAGTACTTC. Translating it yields CASSLGITGEQYF.

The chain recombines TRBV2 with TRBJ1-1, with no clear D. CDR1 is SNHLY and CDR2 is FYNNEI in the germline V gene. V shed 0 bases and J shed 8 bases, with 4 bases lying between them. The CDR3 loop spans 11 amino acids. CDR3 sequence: CASSEAQEAFF. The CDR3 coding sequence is TGTGCCAGCAGTGAAGCACAGGAAGCTTTCTTT. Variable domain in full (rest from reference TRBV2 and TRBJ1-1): EPEVTQTPSHQVTQMGQEVILRCVPISNHLYFYWYRQILGQKVEFLVSFYNNEISEKSEIFDDQFSVERPDGSNFTLKIRSTKLEDSAMYFCASSEAQEAFFGQGTRLTVV.

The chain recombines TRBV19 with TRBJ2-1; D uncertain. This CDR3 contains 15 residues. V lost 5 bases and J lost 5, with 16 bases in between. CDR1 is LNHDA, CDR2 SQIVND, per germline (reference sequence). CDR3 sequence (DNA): TGTGCCAGTAGTGTCTCAGCAGTTCTGGACAATGAGCAGTTCTTC. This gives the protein CASSVSAVLDNEQFF.

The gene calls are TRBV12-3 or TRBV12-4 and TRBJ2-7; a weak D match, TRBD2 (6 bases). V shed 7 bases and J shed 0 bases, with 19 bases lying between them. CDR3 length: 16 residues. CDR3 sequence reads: CASTAPPVGSSYEQYF. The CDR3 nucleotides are TGTGCCAGCACCGCGCCCCCCGTCGGGAGCTCCTACGAGCAGTACTTC.

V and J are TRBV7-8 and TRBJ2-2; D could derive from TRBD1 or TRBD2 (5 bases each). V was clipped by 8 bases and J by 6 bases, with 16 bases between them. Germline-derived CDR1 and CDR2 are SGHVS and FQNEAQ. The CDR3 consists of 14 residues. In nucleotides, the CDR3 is TGTGCCAGCTCCCCCGGGGCAGTTCCCGGGGAGCTGTTTTTT. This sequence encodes CASSPGAVPGELFF.

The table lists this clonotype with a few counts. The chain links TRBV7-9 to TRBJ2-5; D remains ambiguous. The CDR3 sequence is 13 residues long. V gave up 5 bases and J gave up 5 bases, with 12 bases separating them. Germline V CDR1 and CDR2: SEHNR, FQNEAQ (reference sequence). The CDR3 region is CASSPVYEETQYF. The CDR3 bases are TGTGCCAGCAGCCCGGTTTATGAGGAGACCCAGTACTTC. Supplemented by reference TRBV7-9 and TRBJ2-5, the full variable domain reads DTGVSQNPRHKITKRGQNVTFRCDPISEHNRLYWYRQTLGQGPEFLTYFQNEAQLEKSRLLSDRFSAERPKGSFSTLEIQRTEQGDSAMYLCASSPVYEETQYFGPGTRLLVL.

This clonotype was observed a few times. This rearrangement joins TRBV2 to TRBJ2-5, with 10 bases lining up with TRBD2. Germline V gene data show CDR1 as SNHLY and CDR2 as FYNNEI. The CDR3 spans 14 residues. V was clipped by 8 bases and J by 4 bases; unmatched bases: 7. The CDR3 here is CASHKRGGPETQYF. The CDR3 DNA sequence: TGTGCCAGCCACAAGCGGGGGGGCCCAGAGACCCAGTACTTC.

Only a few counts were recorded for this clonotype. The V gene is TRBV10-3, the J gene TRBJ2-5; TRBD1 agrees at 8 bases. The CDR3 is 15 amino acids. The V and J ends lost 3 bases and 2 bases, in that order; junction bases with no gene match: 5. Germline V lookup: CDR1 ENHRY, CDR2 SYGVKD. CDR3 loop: CAISDPDRAQETQYF. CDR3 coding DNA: TGTGCCATCAGTGATCCGGACAGGGCACAAGAGACCCAGTACTTC.

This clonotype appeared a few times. As DNA, the CDR3 is TGTGCCAGCACATTACCGGGACAGGGGTACGAGCAGTACTTC. This codes for CASTLPGQGYEQYF. V is TRBV28 and J is TRBJ2-7, with 10 bases aligning to TRBD1. With V trimmed by 7 bases and J by 4 bases, 7 bases remained unmatched. Germline V gene data show CDR1 as MDHEN and CDR2 as SYDVKM. CDR3 length: 14 amino acids.

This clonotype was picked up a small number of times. The DNA of the CDR3 is TGTGCCAGCAGTTCAGGACAGGAAACCCTCTCTGGGGCCAACGTCCTGACTTTC. Amino acid sequence: CASSSGQETLSGANVLTF. The genes are TRBV28 and TRBJ2-6, with TRBD1 identical over 7 bases. There are 18 residues in the CDR3. Germline-derived CDR1 and CDR2 are MDHEN and SYDVKM. V shed 4 bases and J 0 bases; nucleotides not matched to a gene: 9.

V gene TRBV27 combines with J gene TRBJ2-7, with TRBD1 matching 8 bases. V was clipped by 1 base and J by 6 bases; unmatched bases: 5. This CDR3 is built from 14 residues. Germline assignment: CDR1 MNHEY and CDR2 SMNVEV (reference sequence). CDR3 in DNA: TGTGCCAGCAGTTTATTCGACAGGGGTGGCGAGCAGTACTTC. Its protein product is CASSLFDRGGEQYF.

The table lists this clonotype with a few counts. The chain's CDR3 is CSARHPASGGENTGELFF. In DNA, the CDR3 is TGCAGTGCTAGACACCCGGCTAGCGGGGGGGAGAACACCGGGGAGCTGTTTTTT. The chain has TRBV20-1 and TRBJ2-2, with TRBD2 matching 12 bases. This CDR3 region has 18 residues. Germline lookup yields CDR1 DFQATT and CDR2 SNEGSKA (reference sequence). The V gene end was trimmed by 2 bases and the J gene end by 1 base; junction bases not matched to a gene: 8.

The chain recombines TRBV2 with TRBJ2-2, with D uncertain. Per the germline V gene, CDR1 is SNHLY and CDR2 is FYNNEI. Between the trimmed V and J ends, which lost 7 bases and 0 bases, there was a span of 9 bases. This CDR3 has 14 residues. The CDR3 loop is CASIAVTNTGELFF. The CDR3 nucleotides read TGTGCCAGCATCGCAGTTACGAACACCGGGGAGCTGTTTTTT.

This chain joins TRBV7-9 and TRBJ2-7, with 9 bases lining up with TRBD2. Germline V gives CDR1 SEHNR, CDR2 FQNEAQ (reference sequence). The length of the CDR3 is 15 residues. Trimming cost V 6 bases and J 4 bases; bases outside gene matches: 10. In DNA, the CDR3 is TGTGCCAGCAGGGGCGGGACTAGCTTCCCTTACGAGCAGTACTTC. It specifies CASRGGTSFPYEQYF.

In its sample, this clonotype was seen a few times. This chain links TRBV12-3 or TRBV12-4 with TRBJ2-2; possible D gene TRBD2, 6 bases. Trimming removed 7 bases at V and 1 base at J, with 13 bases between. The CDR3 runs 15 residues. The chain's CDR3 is CASTSRDLNTGELFF. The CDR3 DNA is TGTGCCAGCACTTCTCGGGACTTGAACACCGGGGAGCTGTTTTTT.

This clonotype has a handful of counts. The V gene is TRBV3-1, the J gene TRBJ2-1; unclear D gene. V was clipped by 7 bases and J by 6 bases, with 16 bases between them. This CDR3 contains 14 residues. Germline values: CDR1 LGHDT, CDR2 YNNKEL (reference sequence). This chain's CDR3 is CASTPSDGRNEQFF. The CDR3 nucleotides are TGTGCCAGCACCCCATCAGACGGCCGCAATGAGCAGTTCTTC.

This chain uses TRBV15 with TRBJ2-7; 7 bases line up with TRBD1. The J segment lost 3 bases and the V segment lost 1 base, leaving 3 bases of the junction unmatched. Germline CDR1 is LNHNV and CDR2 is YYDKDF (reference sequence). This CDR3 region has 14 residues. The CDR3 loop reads CATSRAPGGYEQYF. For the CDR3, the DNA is TGTGCCACCAGCAGAGCGCCAGGGGGCTACGAGCAGTACTTC. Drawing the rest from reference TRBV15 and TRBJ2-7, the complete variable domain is DAMVIQNPRYQVTQFGKPVTLSCSQTLNHNVMYWYQQKSSQAPKLLFHYYDKDFNNEADTPDNFQSRRPNTSFCFLDIRSPGLGDTAMYLCATSRAPGGYEQYFGPGTRLTVT.

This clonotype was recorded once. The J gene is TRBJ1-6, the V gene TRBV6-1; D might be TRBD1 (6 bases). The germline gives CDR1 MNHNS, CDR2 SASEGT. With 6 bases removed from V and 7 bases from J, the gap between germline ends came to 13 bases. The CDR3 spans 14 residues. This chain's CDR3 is CASRVQGGNSPLHF. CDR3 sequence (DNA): TGTGCCAGCAGAGTACAGGGCGGGAATTCACCCCTCCACTTT.

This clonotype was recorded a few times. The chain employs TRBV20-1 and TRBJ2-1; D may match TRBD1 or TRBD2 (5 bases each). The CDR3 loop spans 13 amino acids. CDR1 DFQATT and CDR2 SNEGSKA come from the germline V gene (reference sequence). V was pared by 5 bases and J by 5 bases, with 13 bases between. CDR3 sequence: CSAEGTEHNEQFF. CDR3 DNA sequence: TGCAGTGCTGAAGGGACCGAACACAATGAGCAGTTCTTC.

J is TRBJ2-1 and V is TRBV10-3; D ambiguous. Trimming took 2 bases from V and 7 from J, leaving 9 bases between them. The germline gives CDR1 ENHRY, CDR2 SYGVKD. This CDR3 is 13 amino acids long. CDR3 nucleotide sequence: TGTGCCATCAGTGAGACGCGCGAGAATGAGCAGTTCTTC. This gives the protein CAISETRENEQFF.

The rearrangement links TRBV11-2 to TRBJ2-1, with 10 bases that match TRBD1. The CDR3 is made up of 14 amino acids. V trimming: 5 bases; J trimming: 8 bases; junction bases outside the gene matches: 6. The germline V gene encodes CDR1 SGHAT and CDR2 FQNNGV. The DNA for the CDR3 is TGTGCCAGCAGCACGGGACAGGGGTGGGATGAGCAGTTCTTC. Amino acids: CASSTGQGWDEQFF.